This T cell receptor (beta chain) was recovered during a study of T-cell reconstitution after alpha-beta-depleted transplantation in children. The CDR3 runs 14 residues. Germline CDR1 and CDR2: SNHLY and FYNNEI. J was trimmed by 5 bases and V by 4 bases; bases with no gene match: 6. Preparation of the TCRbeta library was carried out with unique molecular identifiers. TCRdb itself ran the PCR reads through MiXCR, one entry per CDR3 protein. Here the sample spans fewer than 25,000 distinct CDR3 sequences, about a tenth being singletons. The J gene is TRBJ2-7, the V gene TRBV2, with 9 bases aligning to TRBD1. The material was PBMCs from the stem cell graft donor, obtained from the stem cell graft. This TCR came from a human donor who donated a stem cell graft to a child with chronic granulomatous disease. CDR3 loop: CASSAAGQGHEQYF. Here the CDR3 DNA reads TGTGCCAGCAGTGCAGCGGGACAGGGCCACGAGCAGTACTTC. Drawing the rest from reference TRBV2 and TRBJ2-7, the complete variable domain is EPEVTQTPSHQVTQMGQEVILRCVPISNHLYFYWYRQILGQKVEFLVSFYNNEISEKSEIFDDQFSVERPDGSNFTLKIRSTKLEDSAMYFCASSAAGQGHEQYFGPGTRLTVT.